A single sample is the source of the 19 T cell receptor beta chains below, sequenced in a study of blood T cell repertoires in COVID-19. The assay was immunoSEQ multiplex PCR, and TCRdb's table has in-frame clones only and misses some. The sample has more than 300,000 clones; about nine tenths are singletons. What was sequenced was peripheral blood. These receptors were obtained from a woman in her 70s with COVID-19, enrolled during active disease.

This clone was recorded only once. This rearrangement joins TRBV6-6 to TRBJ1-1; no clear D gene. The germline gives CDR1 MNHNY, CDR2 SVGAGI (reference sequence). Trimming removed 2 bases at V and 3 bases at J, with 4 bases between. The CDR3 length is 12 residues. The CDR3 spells CASSYVDTEAFF. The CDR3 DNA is TGTGCCAGCAGTTACGTAGACACTGAAGCTTTCTTT.

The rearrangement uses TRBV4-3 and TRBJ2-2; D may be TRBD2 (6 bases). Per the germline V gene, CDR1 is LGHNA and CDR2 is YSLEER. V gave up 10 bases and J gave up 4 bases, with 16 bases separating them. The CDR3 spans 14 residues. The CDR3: CAKHGSCPTGELFF. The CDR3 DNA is TGCGCCAAGCACGGGAGTTGTCCCACCGGGGAGCTGTTTTTT.

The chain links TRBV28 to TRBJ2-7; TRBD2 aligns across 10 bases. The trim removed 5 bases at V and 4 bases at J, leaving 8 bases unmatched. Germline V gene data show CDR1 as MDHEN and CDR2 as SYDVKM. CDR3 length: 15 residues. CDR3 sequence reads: CASSAERGGQYEQYF. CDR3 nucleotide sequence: TGTGCCAGCAGTGCCGAGCGGGGGGGCCAGTACGAGCAGTACTTC.

The CDR3 nucleotides are TGTGCTAGTACTGACAGTAAAGAGACCCAGTACTTC. Protein: CASTDSKETQYF. This chain uses TRBV12-5 with TRBJ2-5; TRBD1 might be the D (5 bases). This CDR3 has 12 amino acids. Per germline, CDR1 LGHNT and CDR2 FRNRAP. The V end lost 8 bases, the J end lost 3 bases, and 10 bases lay between the germline ends.

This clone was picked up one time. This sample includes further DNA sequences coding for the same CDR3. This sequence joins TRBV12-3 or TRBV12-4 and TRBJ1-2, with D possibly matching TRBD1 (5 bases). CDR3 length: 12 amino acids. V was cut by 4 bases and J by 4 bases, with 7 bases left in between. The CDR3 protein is CASSSGGYGYTF. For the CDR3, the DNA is TGTGCCAGCAGTTCGGGGGGCTATGGCTACACCTTC.

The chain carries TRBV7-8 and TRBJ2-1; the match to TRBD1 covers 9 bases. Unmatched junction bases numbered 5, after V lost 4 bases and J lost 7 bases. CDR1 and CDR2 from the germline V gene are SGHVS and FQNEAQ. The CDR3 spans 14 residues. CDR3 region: CASSWTGAVNEQFF. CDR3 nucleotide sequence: TGTGCCAGCAGCTGGACAGGGGCGGTAAATGAGCAGTTCTTC.

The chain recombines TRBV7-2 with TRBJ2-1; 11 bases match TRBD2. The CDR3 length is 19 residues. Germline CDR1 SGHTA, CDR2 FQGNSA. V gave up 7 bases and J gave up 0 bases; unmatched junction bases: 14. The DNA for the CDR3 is TGTGCCAGCACCTCTGAAACTAGCGGGGGCCATAGCTCCTACAATGAGCAGTTCTTC. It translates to CASTSETSGGHSSYNEQFF.

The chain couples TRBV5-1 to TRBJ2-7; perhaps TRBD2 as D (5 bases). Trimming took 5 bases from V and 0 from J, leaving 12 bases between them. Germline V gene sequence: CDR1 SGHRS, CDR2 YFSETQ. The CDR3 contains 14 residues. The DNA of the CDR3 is TGCGCCAGCAGTAAGGACTCCTACTCCTACGAGCAGTACTTC. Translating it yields CASSKDSYSYEQYF.

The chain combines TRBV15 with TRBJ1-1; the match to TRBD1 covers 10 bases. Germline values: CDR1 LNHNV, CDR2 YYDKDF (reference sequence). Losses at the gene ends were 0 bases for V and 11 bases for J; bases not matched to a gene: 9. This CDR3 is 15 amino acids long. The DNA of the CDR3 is TGTGCCACCAGCAGAGATAGGGGGACAGGGGTAGAGGCTTTCTTT. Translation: CATSRDRGTGVEAFF.

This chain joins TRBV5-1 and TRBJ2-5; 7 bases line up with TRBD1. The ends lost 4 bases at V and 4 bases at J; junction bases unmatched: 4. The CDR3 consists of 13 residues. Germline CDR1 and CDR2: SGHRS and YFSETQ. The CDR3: CASSTTGRETQYF. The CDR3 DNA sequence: TGCGCCAGCAGCACGACAGGGCGAGAGACCCAGTACTTC.

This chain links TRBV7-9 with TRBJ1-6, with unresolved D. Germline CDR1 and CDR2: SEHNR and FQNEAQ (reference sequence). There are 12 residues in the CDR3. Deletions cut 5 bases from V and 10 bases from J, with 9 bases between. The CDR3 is CASSPRGSPLHF. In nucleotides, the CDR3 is TGTGCCAGCAGCCCGCGCGGGTCACCCCTCCACTTT. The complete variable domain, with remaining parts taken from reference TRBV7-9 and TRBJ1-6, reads DTGVSQNPRHKITKRGQNVTFRCDPISEHNRLYWYRQTLGQGPEFLTYFQNEAQLEKSRLLSDRFSAERPKGSFSTLEIQRTEQGDSAMYLCASSPRGSPLHFGNGTRLTVT.

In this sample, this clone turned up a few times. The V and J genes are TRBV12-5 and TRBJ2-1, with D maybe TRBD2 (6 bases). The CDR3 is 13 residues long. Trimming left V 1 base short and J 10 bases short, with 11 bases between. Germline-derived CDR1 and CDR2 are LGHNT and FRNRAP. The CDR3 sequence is CASGLEPGGEQFF. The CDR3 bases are TGTGCTAGTGGTTTGGAGCCCGGAGGGGAGCAGTTCTTC.

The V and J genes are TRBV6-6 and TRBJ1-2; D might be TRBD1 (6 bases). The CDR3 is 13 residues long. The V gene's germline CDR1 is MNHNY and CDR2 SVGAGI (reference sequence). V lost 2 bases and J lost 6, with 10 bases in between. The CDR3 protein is CASSYRGWDGYTF. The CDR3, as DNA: TGTGCCAGCAGTTACAGGGGGTGGGATGGCTACACCTTC.

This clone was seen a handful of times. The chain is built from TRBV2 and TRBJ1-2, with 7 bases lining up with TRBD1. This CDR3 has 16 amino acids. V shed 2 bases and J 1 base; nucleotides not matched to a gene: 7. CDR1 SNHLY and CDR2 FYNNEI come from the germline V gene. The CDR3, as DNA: TGTGCCAGCAGTGAACTTCCCGGGACAGATAACTATGGCTACACCTTC. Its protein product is CASSELPGTDNYGYTF.

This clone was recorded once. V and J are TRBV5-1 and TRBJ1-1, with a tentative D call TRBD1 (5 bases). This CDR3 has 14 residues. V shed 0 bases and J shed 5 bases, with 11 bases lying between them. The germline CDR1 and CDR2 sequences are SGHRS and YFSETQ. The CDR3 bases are TGCGCCAGCAGCTTGGCCCCAGACAGTACTGAAGCTTTCTTT. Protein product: CASSLAPDSTEAFF. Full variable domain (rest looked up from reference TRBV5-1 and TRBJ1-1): KAGVTQTPRYLIKTRGQQVTLSCSPISGHRSVSWYQQTPGQGLQFLFEYFSETQRNKGNFPGRFSGRQFSNSRSEMNVSTLELGDSALYLCASSLAPDSTEAFFGQGTRLTVV.

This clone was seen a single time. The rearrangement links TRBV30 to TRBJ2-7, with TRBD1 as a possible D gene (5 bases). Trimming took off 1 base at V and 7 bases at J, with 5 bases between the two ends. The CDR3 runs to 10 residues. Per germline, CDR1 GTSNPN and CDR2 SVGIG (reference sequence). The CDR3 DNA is TGTGCCTGGAGTGGACAGGAGCAGTACTTC. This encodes CAWSGQEQYF.

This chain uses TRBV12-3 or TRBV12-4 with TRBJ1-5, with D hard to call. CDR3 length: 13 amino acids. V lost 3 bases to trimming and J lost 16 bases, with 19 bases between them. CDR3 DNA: TGTGCCAGCAGTTTGAGGGCGGCCGTAATCGCACATTTT. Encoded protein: CASSLRAAVIAHF.

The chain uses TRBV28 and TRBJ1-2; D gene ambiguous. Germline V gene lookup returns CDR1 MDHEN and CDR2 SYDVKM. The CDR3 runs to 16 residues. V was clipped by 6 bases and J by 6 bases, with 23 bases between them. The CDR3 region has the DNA TGTGCCAGCAGCCCCGGGGAGGGAGCTAATAAGCATGGCTACACCTTC. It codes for CASSPGEGANKHGYTF.

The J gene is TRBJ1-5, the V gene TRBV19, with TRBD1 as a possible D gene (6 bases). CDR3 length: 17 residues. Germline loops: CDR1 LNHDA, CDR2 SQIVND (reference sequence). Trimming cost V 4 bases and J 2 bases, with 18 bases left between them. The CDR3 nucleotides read TGTGCCAGTAGTAGCCTCGGACAGCGGAGCGGCAATCAGCCCCAGCATTTT. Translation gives CASSSLGQRSGNQPQHF.